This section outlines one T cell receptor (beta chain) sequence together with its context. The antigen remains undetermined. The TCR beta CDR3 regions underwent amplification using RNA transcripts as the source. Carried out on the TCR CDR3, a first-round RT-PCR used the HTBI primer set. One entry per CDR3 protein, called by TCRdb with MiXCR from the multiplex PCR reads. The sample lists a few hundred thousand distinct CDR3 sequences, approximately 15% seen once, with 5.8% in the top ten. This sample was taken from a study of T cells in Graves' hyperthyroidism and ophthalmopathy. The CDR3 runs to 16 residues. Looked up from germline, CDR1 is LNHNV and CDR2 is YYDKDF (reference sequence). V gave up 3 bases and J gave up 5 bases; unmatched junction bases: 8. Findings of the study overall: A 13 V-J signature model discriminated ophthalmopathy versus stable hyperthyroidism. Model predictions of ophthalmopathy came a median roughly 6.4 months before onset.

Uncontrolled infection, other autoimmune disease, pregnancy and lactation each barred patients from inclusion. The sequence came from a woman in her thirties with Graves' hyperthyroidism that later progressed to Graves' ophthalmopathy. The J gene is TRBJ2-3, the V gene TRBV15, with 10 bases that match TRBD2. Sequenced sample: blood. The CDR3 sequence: CATSRGLAGVKDTQYF. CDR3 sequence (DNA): TGTGCCACCAGCAGGGGTCTAGCGGGAGTTAAAGATACGCAGTATTTT.